The 17 T cell receptor beta chains below all came from one sample that was sequenced in a study of CXCR3-negative and CXCR3-positive naive CD8 T cells. Overall study results and limits: A higher hydrophobicity marked the TRB CDR3s of CXCR3-positive naive cells versus CXCR3-negative naive cells.

Through 5' RACE with UMI labels, the TRB cDNA libraries were prepared. For each CDR3 protein, TCRdb gives one entry from its re-call of the 5' RACE reads, without DNA. This sample carries 130,000 to 150,000 distinct CDR3 sequences, with about 0.28% going to the ten biggest clones. Their target antigens are unknown. Source material: naive CXCR3+ CD8+ T cells from blood. Subset meaning: CD45RO-CCR7+CD27+CD95- naive CD8+ T cells expressing CXCR3 (TNR3+). The receptors originated from a human donor in good health. Some clones in this sample may be carry-over from other donors' samples.

The chain recombines TRBV29-1 with TRBJ2-2. This CDR3 has 12 amino acids. The V gene's germline CDR1 is SQVTM and CDR2 ANQGSEA. This CDR3 is CSGRRDTGELFF.

V is TRBV29-1 and J is TRBJ1-1. The CDR3 is made up of 12 amino acids. Germline CDR1 and CDR2: SQVTM and ANQGSEA. The CDR3 spells CSVEALEPEAFF.

The rearrangement links TRBV7-9 to TRBJ2-1; TCRdb reports TRBD1, a call that lacks DNA to check it against. This CDR3 is built from 13 residues. Germline lookup yields CDR1 SEHNR and CDR2 FQNEAQ (reference sequence). The CDR3 sequence is CARVDGGYNEQFF.

This rearrangement joins TRBV11-2 to TRBJ2-3; the TCRdb call, TRBD1, lacks DNA for checking. Germline loops: CDR1 SGHAT, CDR2 FQNNGV. The CDR3 covers 13 residues. The CDR3 is CASSLPPRATQYF.

This chain connects TRBV6-2 or TRBV6-3 to TRBJ2-5; TCRdb picks TRBD1, but there is no DNA to check that call. The CDR3 consists of 13 residues. Germline assignment: CDR1 MNHEY and CDR2 SVGEGT. The chain's CDR3 is CASSPVNQETQYF.

The chain combines TRBV10-2 with TRBJ2-7. The CDR3 contains 11 residues. Germline values: CDR1 WSHSY, CDR2 SAAADI. CDR3 sequence: CASSEYYEQYF.

This chain connects TRBV21-1 to TRBJ1-2. TRBV21-1 is recorded as a pseudogene. The CDR3 is 13 residues long. CDR3 in amino acids: CASSTRIRNGYTF.

The chain has TRBV4-3 and TRBJ2-7. Germline V gene sequence: CDR1 LGHNA, CDR2 YSLEER. This CDR3 has 17 amino acids. The chain's CDR3 is CASSQDVRTRGPYEQYF.

This chain uses TRBV5-1 with TRBJ2-3; TCRdb gives TRBD2 as the D gene, but with no DNA this cannot be confirmed. The CDR3 consists of 15 residues. The germline V gene encodes CDR1 SGHRS and CDR2 YFSETQ. The CDR3 sequence: CASSLGGLARDTQYF.

The chain uses TRBV7-9 and TRBJ2-5; no DNA is available, so the TRBD1 call from TCRdb remains unchecked. Per the germline V gene, CDR1 is SEHNR and CDR2 is FQNEAQ (reference sequence). This CDR3 is 15 amino acids long. The CDR3 reads CASSLSAQGQETHYF.

The chain employs TRBV7-9 and TRBJ2-2; TCRdb reports TRBD2, a call that lacks DNA to check it against. The CDR3 consists of 16 residues. CDR1 SEHNR and CDR2 FQNEAQ come from the germline V gene (reference sequence). The CDR3 sequence is CASSSQGGENTGELFF.

The genes are TRBV5-1 and TRBJ2-6; TCRdb outputs TRBD1, but without DNA this stays unchecked. This CDR3 has 17 amino acids. CDR1 and CDR2 (germline): SGHRS, YFSETQ. CDR3: CASSNRDRGNGANVLTF.

The V and J genes are TRBV28 and TRBJ1-2; absent DNA, TCRdb's TRBD1 call cannot be checked. CDR1 and CDR2 from the germline V gene are MDHEN and SYDVKM. The CDR3 contains 19 residues. This chain's CDR3 is CASSFIVPHSTGGDYGYTF.

This sequence joins TRBV5-6 and TRBJ2-3. The CDR3 is 15 amino acids. The V gene's germline CDR1 is SGHDT and CDR2 YYEEEE. The CDR3 protein is CASSLTLPSTDTQYF. Supplemented by reference TRBV5-6 and TRBJ2-3, the full variable domain reads DAGVTQSPTHLIKTRGQQVTLRCSPKSGHDTVSWYQQALGQGPQFIFQYYEEEERQRGNFPDRFSGHQFPNYSSELNVNALLLGDSALYLCASSLTLPSTDTQYFGPGTRLTVL.

V is TRBV4-3 and J is TRBJ2-1; TCRdb selects TRBD1, and the lack of DNA leaves this call unchecked. In germline, CDR1 is LGHNA, CDR2 YSLEER. The CDR3 spans 17 residues. CDR3 sequence reads: CASSQRRVLTTGDEQFF.

V is TRBV30 and J is TRBJ2-5; lacking DNA, the TRBD2 call made by TCRdb goes unchecked. The CDR3 runs to 15 residues. Germline-derived CDR1 and CDR2 are GTSNPN and SVGIG (reference sequence). CDR3 amino acids: CAWTQKRLAWETQYF.

The rearrangement joins TRBV15 to TRBJ1-1; the TRBD1 assignment by TCRdb is unverifiable without DNA. This CDR3 is 14 amino acids long. Germline values: CDR1 LNHNV, CDR2 YYDKDF (reference sequence). The CDR3 loop is CATSNQGVNTEAFF.